This is a list of T cell receptor beta chains from one sample in a study of OX40 agonist ivuxolimab in advanced cancers. Only in-frame clones appear in the TCRdb table, and some are missing; sequencing was by immunoSEQ multiplex PCR. This sample yields about 64,000 clones, of which about 88% are seen a single time; 0.67% belongs to the top ten. This sample comprised CD4+ or CD8+ T cells sorted from blood, obtained in a trial of the OX40 agonist ivuxolimab. The receptor set was obtained from an adult with an advanced solid tumor such as melanoma, head and neck, liver or kidney cancer. CDR3s include the opening cysteine and the closing phenylalanine or tryptophan. Each record gives: J gene, D gene, clone size, V gene, CDR3 protein, CDR3 DNA. The D gene is left open where the match is weak. The size entry is marked missing in some rows and otherwise reads once, few, many or a size class.

J: TRBJ2-2; D: .; size: .; V: TRBV30; CDR3: CAWTQKGAFAGELFF; DNA: TGTGCCTGGACCCAGAAAGGGGCGTTCGCCGGGGAGCTGTTTTTT
J: TRBJ2-3; D: TRBD2; size: .; V: TRBV7-9; CDR3: CASSLLAGGTDTQYF; DNA: TGTGCCAGCAGCTTGCTAGCGGGAGGGACGGATACGCAGTATTTT
J: TRBJ2-5; D: .; size: .; V: TRBV2; CDR3: CASRGETQYF; DNA: TGTGCCAGCAGGGGAGAGACCCAGTACTTC
J: TRBJ2-2; D: .; size: .; V: TRBV5-1; CDR3: CASRYGQRPLSNTGELFF; DNA: TGCGCCAGCAGGTACGGACAAAGGCCACTATCGAACACCGGGGAGCTGTTTTTT
J: TRBJ1-1; D: TRBD1; size: .; V: TRBV5-1; CDR3: CASRIQGARVTEAFF; DNA: TGCGCCAGCAGGATACAGGGGGCGCGGGTCACTGAAGCTTTCTTT
J: TRBJ2-1; D: TRBD1; size: .; V: TRBV6-6; CDR3: CASSPGQVYNEQFF; DNA: TGTGCCAGCAGTCCGGGACAGGTCTACAATGAGCAGTTCTTC
J: TRBJ1-6; D: .; size: .; V: TRBV27; CDR3: CASSLTPSLGSPLHF; DNA: TGTGCCAGCAGTCTTACCCCTAGCCTGGGTTCACCCCTCCACTTT
J: TRBJ1-2; D: .; size: .; V: TRBV19; CDR3: CASSILDSHGYTF; DNA: TGTGCCAGTAGTATACTGGACAGCCATGGCTACACCTTC
J: TRBJ1-1; D: .; size: .; V: TRBV9; CDR3: CASSGSTGRTEAFF; DNA: TGTGCCAGCAGCGGGTCAACAGGGAGGACTGAAGCTTTCTTT
J: TRBJ2-3; D: TRBD2; size: .; V: TRBV7-3; CDR3: CASSLAGATDTQYF; DNA: TGTGCCAGCAGCTTAGCGGGAGCGACAGATACGCAGTATTTT
J: TRBJ2-5; D: .; size: .; V: TRBV7-9; CDR3: CASSLTRKGETQYF; DNA: TGTGCCAGCAGCCTGACGAGGAAGGGAGAGACCCAGTACTTC
J: TRBJ2-3; D: TRBD1; size: .; V: TRBV9; CDR3: CASSTRQGPSTDTQYF; DNA: TGTGCCAGCAGCACCCGACAGGGGCCGAGCACAGATACGCAGTATTTT
J: TRBJ2-7; D: .; size: .; V: TRBV7-9; CDR3: CASSLGQGRYEQYF; DNA: TGTGCCAGCAGCTTAGGCCAGGGGCGTTACGAGCAGTACTTC
J: TRBJ1-5; D: TRBD1; size: .; V: TRBV11-2; CDR3: CASSLDGQGRQPQHF; DNA: TGTGCCAGCAGCTTAGATGGACAGGGGCGACAGCCCCAGCATTTT
J: TRBJ1-5; D: .; size: once; V: TRBV2; CDR3: CASSKAANPRNQPQHF; DNA: TGTGCCAGCAGCAAGGCAGCGAACCCCCGTAATCAGCCCCAGCATTTT
J: TRBJ1-2; D: TRBD1; size: .; V: TRBV28; CDR3: CASRGQSSYGYTF; DNA: TGTGCCAGCAGGGGACAGTCCAGCTATGGCTACACCTTC
J: TRBJ2-7; D: .; size: .; V: TRBV11-2; CDR3: CASSLTLGRSSYEQYF; DNA: TGTGCCAGCAGCTTAACCCTCGGCAGAAGCTCCTACGAGCAGTACTTC
J: TRBJ1-3; D: .; size: .; V: TRBV9; CDR3: CASSVEPSVSGNTIYF; DNA: TGTGCCAGCAGCGTAGAACCCTCCGTCTCTGGAAACACCATATATTTT
J: TRBJ2-7; D: .; size: .; V: TRBV10-1; CDR3: CASSGGMGQGIYEQYF; DNA: TGCGCCAGCAGTGGGGGCATGGGCCAGGGGATCTACGAGCAGTACTTC
J: TRBJ2-6; D: TRBD1; size: .; V: TRBV18; CDR3: CASSRRGAGGLSGANVLTF; DNA: TGTGCCAGCTCACGGAGGGGGGCAGGGGGCCTCTCTGGGGCCAACGTCCTGACTTTC
J: TRBJ2-1; D: .; size: .; V: TRBV5-8; CDR3: CASSFPKQFF; DNA: TGTGCCAGCAGCTTCCCAAAGCAGTTCTTC
J: TRBJ2-5; D: .; size: .; V: TRBV9; CDR3: CASSGLEGVGETQYF; DNA: TGTGCCAGCAGCGGCCTAGAGGGGGTGGGAGAGACCCAGTACTTC
J: TRBJ2-1; D: .; size: .; V: TRBV9; CDR3: CASSAPSRDVQFF; DNA: TGTGCCAGCAGCGCCCCCAGCAGGGACGTACAGTTCTTC
J: TRBJ2-3; D: .; size: .; V: TRBV6-1; CDR3: CASSEGATDTQYF; DNA: TGTGCCAGCAGTGAAGGGGCAACAGATACGCAGTATTTT
J: TRBJ2-1; D: .; size: .; V: TRBV5-1; CDR3: CASSKATGINYNEQFF; DNA: TGCGCCAGCAGCAAAGCGACAGGTATCAACTACAATGAGCAGTTCTTC
J: TRBJ2-3; D: .; size: .; V: TRBV6-1; CDR3: CASSVGTSADTQYF; DNA: TGTGCCAGCAGTGTGGGTACTAGTGCAGATACGCAGTATTTT
J: TRBJ2-3; D: .; size: .; V: TRBV4-1; CDR3: CASSPAARSSDTQYF; DNA: TGCGCCAGCAGCCCAGCGGCCCGATCCTCAGATACGCAGTATTTT
J: TRBJ2-2; D: .; size: .; V: TRBV28; CDR3: CASSSYQRELFF; DNA: TGTGCCAGCAGTTCCTATCAGAGGGAGCTGTTTTTT
J: TRBJ2-5; D: TRBD1; size: .; V: TRBV5-5; CDR3: CASSFAQGSRETQYF; DNA: TGTGCCAGCAGCTTTGCACAGGGGTCAAGGGAGACCCAGTACTTC
J: TRBJ1-5; D: .; size: few; V: TRBV30; CDR3: CAWSPGGNQPQHF; DNA: TGTGCCTGGAGTCCAGGGGGCAATCAGCCCCAGCATTTT
J: TRBJ2-2; D: .; size: .; V: TRBV2; CDR3: CASSPDSNANTGELFF; DNA: TGTGCCAGCAGTCCGGACAGCAACGCGAACACCGGGGAGCTGTTTTTT
J: TRBJ2-7; D: TRBD1; size: .; V: TRBV28; CDR3: CASSPSGTGGYEQYF; DNA: TGTGCCAGCAGTCCTAGCGGGACAGGGGGCTACGAGCAGTACTTC
J: TRBJ1-2; D: .; size: .; V: TRBV9; CDR3: CASSESSGPYGYTF; DNA: TGTGCCAGCAGCGAGAGCTCCGGTCCTTATGGCTACACCTTC
J: TRBJ2-5; D: .; size: once; V: TRBV5-1; CDR3: CASSLVTSQETQYF; DNA: TGCGCCAGCAGCTTGGTAACCAGCCAAGAGACCCAGTACTTC
J: TRBJ1-1; D: .; size: few; V: TRBV7-3; CDR3: CASSLGRRTEAFF; DNA: TGTGCCAGCAGCTTAGGACGGAGGACTGAAGCTTTCTTT
J: TRBJ1-3; D: TRBD1; size: .; V: TRBV2; CDR3: CASSPDRAFSGNTIYF; DNA: TGTGCCAGCAGCCCCGACAGGGCCTTCTCTGGAAACACCATATATTTT
J: TRBJ1-1; D: .; size: once; V: TRBV21-1; CDR3: CASSTAGTANTEAFF; DNA: TGTGCCAGCAGCACAGCCGGGACAGCGAACACTGAAGCTTTCTTT
J: TRBJ2-3; D: .; size: .; V: TRBV5-1; CDR3: CASSIIVSSDTQYF; DNA: TGCGCCAGCAGCATCATAGTGTCGTCCGATACGCAGTATTTT
J: TRBJ2-1; D: TRBD2; size: few; V: TRBV11-2; CDR3: CASSPGLAGGNEQFF; DNA: TGTGCCAGCAGTCCGGGACTAGCGGGAGGAAATGAGCAGTTCTTC
J: TRBJ2-3; D: .; size: once; V: TRBV5-4; CDR3: CASSLVYASTDTQYF; DNA: TGTGCCAGCAGCTTGGTCTACGCTAGCACAGATACGCAGTATTTT
J: TRBJ2-2; D: TRBD2; size: .; V: TRBV6-6; CDR3: CASRSIAGGNTGELFF; DNA: TGTGCCAGCAGGTCTATAGCGGGAGGTAACACCGGGGAGCTGTTTTTT
J: TRBJ1-4; D: .; size: .; V: TRBV2; CDR3: CASQINRGEKLFF; DNA: TGTGCCAGCCAGATCAATAGGGGGGAAAAACTGTTTTTT
J: TRBJ2-6; D: .; size: .; V: TRBV10-3; CDR3: CAISESRGTGANVLTF; DNA: TGTGCCATCAGTGAGTCGAGGGGGACTGGGGCCAACGTCCTGACTTTC
J: TRBJ2-1; D: .; size: .; V: TRBV28; CDR3: CASSLAGVEQFF; DNA: TGTGCCAGCAGTTTAGCAGGGGTGGAGCAGTTCTTC
J: TRBJ2-2; D: .; size: .; V: TRBV14; CDR3: CASSRWFQTQPGELFF; DNA: TGTGCCAGCTCCAGGTGGTTTCAAACCCAACCCGGGGAGCTGTTTTTT
J: TRBJ1-2; D: TRBD1; size: .; V: TRBV7-9; CDR3: CASSFGQGHYGYTF; DNA: TGTGCCAGCAGCTTCGGACAGGGGCACTATGGCTACACCTTC